The entry below gives a single TCR beta chain sequence along with its context. These data belong to a study of blood T cell repertoires in COVID-19. Sequencing was performed with immunoSEQ multiplex PCR; in TCRdb, only in-frame clones are kept and a portion is missing. Here the sample spans about 180,000 clones, about nine tenths being singletons. Trimming removed 3 bases from V and 2 bases from J, with 14 bases in between. The CDR3 contains 15 residues. The germline V gene encodes CDR1 SGHRS and CDR2 YFSETQ. The receptor comes from a woman in her 30s with acute or convalescent COVID-19. The chain joins TRBV5-1 to TRBJ2-5, with D possibly being TRBD2 (5 bases). Sequenced: peripheral blood. The DNA for the CDR3 is TGCGCCAGCAGCTCATTAAGCGGAGGACAAGAGACCCAGTACTTC. This sequence encodes CASSSLSGGQETQYF. Complete variable domain (other parts from reference TRBV5-1 and TRBJ2-5): KAGVTQTPRYLIKTRGQQVTLSCSPISGHRSVSWYQQTPGQGLQFLFEYFSETQRNKGNFPGRFSGRQFSNSRSEMNVSTLELGDSALYLCASSSLSGGQETQYFGPGTRLLVL.